This T cell receptor beta chain comes out of a study of sequential checkpoint blockade in melanoma. Study-wide background: Patients were randomized 1:1 to nivolumab-then-ipilimumab or ipilimumab-then-nivolumab first-line. Both treatment sequences were followed by maintenance nivolumab.

The treatment denotes: randomized to nivolumab then ipilimumab (arm A) or the reverse (arm B). No patient had prior DNA-damaging chemotherapy. Live CD3+CD8+ CD19− CD56− cells were sorted from PBMCs. The data were produced by immunoSEQ multiplex PCR, yet TCRdb's version contains in-frame clones alone and is incomplete. The profile shows around 41,000 clones, about nine tenths of them singletons. Trimming removed 1 base from V and 1 base from J, with 9 bases in between. The germline CDR1 and CDR2 sequences are SEHNR and FQNEAQ (reference sequence). The CDR3 is 15 amino acids. The starting material was CD8+ T cells sorted from blood (inferred from file names), obtained from a patient given nivolumab and ipilimumab in sequence. The J gene is TRBJ2-3, the V gene TRBV7-9, with no clear D. The sequence came from a human donor with melanoma. As DNA, the CDR3 is TGTGCCAGCAGCTTAGGCGTCAGGCGCACAGATACGCAGTATTTT. It codes for CASSLGVRRTDTQYF.